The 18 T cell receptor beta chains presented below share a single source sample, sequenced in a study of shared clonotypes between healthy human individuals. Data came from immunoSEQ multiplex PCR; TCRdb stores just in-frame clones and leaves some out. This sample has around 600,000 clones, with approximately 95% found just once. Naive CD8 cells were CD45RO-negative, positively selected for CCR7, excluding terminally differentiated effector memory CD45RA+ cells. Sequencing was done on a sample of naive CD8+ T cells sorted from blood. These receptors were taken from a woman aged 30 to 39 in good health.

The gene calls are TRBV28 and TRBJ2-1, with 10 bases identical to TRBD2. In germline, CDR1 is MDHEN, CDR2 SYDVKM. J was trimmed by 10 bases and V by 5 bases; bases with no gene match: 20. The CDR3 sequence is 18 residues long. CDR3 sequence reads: CASSTNSASGSSALEQFF. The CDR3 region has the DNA TGTGCCAGCAGTACAAACAGTGCTAGCGGGAGTTCAGCATTGGAGCAGTTCTTC.

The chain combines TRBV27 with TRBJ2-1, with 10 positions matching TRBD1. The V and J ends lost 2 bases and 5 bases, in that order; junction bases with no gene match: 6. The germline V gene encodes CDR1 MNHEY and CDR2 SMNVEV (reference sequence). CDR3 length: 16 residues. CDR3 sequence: CASSLGPGQGNNEQFF. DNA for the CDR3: TGTGCCAGCAGTTTAGGTCCGGGACAGGGGAACAATGAGCAGTTCTTC.

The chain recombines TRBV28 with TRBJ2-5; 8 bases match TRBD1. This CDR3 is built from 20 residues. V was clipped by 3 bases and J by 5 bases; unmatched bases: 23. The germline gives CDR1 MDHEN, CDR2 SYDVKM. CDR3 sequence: CASSLSRIDRGGSWGETQYF. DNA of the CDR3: TGTGCCAGCAGTTTGTCCCGTATCGACAGGGGAGGCAGCTGGGGGGAGACCCAGTACTTC.

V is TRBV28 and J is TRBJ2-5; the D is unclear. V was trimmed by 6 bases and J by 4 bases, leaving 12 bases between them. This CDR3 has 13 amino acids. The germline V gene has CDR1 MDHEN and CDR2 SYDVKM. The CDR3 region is CASSLTRRETQYF. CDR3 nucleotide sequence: TGTGCCAGCAGCTTGACGAGAAGAGAGACCCAGTACTTC.

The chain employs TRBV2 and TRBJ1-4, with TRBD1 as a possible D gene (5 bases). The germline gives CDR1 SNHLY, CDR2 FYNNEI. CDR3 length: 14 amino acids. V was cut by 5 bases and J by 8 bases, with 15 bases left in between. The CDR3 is CASSHDSNGEKLFF. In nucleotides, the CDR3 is TGTGCCAGCAGTCACGACAGCAATGGGGAAAAACTGTTTTTT.

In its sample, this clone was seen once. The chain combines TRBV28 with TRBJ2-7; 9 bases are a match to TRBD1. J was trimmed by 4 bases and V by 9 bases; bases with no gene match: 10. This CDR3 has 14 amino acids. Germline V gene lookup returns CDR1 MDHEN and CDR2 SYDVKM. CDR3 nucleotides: TGTGCCAGTCGGCCCGGGACAGGGAATTACGAGCAGTACTTC. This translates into CASRPGTGNYEQYF.

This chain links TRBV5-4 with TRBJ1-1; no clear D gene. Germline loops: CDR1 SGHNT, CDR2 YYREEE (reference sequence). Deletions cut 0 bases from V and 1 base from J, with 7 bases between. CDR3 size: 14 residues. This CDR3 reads CASSLGPSNTEAFF. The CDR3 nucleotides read TGTGCCAGCAGCTTGGGACCGTCGAACACTGAAGCTTTCTTT.

The CDR3: CASSAGAAGFSGNTIYF. CDR3 sequence (DNA): TGTGCCAGCAGCGCCGGGGCAGCGGGTTTTTCTGGAAACACCATATATTTT. This chain connects TRBV28 to TRBJ1-3, with D tentatively TRBD1 (5 bases). The germline gives CDR1 MDHEN, CDR2 SYDVKM. This CDR3 has 17 amino acids. V was clipped by 6 bases and J by 1 base, with 19 bases between them.

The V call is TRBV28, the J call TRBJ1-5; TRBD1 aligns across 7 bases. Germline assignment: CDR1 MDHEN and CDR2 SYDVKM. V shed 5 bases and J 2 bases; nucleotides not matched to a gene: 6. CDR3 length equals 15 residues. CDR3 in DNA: TGTGCCAGCAGTATCAGGGGGGGAGGCAATCAGCCCCAGCATTTT. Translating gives CASSIRGGGNQPQHF. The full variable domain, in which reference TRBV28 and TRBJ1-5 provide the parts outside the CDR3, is DVKVTQSSRYLVKRTGEKVFLECVQDMDHENMFWYRQDPGLGLRLIYFSYDVKMKEKGDIPEGYSVSREKKERFSLILESASTNQTSMYLCASSIRGGGNQPQHFGDGTRLSIL.

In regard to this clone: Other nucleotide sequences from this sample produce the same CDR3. In DNA, the CDR3 is TGTGCCAGCAGCTCACTAGCGGGAGTATCCTACGAGCAGTACTTC. The encoded protein is CASSSLAGVSYEQYF. The V and J genes are TRBV5-6 and TRBJ2-7; 11 bases align to TRBD2. Germline V gene lookup returns CDR1 SGHDT and CDR2 YYEEEE. The junction had 3 bases not matched to a gene; V was cut back by 3 bases and J by 1 base. The CDR3 contains 15 residues.

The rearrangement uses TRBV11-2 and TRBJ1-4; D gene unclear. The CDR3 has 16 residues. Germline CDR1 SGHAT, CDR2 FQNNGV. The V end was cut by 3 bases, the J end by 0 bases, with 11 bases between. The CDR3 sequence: CASSFRPVATNEKLFF. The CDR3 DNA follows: TGTGCCAGCAGCTTTAGGCCGGTTGCAACTAATGAAAAACTGTTTTTT.

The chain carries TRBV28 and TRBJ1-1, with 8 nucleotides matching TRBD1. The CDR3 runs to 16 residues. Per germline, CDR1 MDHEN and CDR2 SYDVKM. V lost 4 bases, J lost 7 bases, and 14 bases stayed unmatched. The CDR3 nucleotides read TGTGCCAGCAGTTACCCTAGAGGACAGGGCTGGGATGAAGCTTTCTTT. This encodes CASSYPRGQGWDEAFF. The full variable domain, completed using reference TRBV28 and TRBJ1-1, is DVKVTQSSRYLVKRTGEKVFLECVQDMDHENMFWYRQDPGLGLRLIYFSYDVKMKEKGDIPEGYSVSREKKERFSLILESASTNQTSMYLCASSYPRGQGWDEAFFGQGTRLTVV.

The CDR3 DNA reads TGTGCCAGCAGTTACACGCTAGCGGGACCGGAGACCCAGTACTTC. It yields the protein CASSYTLAGPETQYF. This chain uses TRBV6-5 with TRBJ2-5; 9 bases are shared with TRBD2. This CDR3 spans 15 amino acids. With V trimmed by 2 bases and J by 5 bases, 6 bases remained unmatched. The germline gives CDR1 MNHEY, CDR2 SVGAGI.

CDR3 bases: TGTGCCAGCAGCTTAGTTGGAAGCGGCTACGAGCAGTACTTC. This translates into CASSLVGSGYEQYF. The J gene is TRBJ2-7, the V gene TRBV7-9; a weak D match, TRBD2 (5 bases). From germline, CDR1 is SEHNR and CDR2 FQNEAQ (reference sequence). V was clipped by 1 base and J by 3 bases, with 10 bases between them. This CDR3 is 14 amino acids long.

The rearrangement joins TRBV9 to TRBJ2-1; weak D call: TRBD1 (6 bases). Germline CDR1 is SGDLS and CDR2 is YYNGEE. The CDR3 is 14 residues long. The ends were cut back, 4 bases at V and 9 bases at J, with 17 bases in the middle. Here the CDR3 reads CASSPLGAPGEQFF. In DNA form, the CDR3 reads TGTGCCAGCAGCCCACTGGGGGCCCCGGGTGAGCAGTTCTTC.

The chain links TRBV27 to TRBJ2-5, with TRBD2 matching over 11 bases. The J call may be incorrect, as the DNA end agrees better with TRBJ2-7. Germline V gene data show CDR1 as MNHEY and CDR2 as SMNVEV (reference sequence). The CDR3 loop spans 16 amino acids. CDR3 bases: TGTGCCAGCAGCAGGATATTAGCGGGAGGGCTGCACGAGCAGTACTTC. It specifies CASSRILAGGLHEQYF.

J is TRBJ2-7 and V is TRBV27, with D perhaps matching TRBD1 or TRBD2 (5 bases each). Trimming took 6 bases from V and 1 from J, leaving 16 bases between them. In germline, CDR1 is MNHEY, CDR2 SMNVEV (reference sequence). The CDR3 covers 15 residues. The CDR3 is CASSIGPGASYEQYF. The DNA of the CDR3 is TGTGCCAGCAGCATAGGACCCGGGGCTTCCTACGAGCAGTACTTC.

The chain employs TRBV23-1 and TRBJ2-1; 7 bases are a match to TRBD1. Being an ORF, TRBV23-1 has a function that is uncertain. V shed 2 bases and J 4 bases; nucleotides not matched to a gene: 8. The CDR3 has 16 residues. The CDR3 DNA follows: TGCGCCAGCAGTCAACCCCAGACAGGGCCTTACAATGAGCAGTTCTTC. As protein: CASSQPQTGPYNEQFF.